This T cell receptor (beta chain) appears in the sequencing data of a study of cytomegalovirus exposure and HLA in healthy donors. Study details: Of the donors genotyped, several hundred in all, about 80% fell in the Caucasian-associated ancestry cluster.

The PCR used 60 Vbeta and 13 Jbeta primers. Generated by immunoSEQ multiplex PCR, the TCRdb table keeps only in-frame clones and is missing some. The data show around 220,000 clones, roughly 75% seen once. The CDR3 totals 12 residues. The germline V gene has CDR1 GTSNPN and CDR2 SVGIG (reference sequence). Trimming left V 5 bases short and J 1 base short, with 8 bases between. Findings of the study overall: A later analysis, which compared TCR beta chains of equal frequency, found the HLA-associated ones more clonally expanded.

This clone occurred a few times. The target antigen is unknown. The clonotype comes from a woman aged 30 to 39 in good health and CMV-seronegative. The chain links TRBV30 to TRBJ1-1, with D tentatively TRBD1 (6 bases). The sequencing sample was made of PBMCs. DNA of the CDR3: TGTGCCTGGGGACAGTCGAACACTGAAGCTTTCTTT. Protein product: CAWGQSNTEAFF.